The rows below give T cell receptor beta chains drawn from one sample of a study of Graves' ophthalmopathy and Graves' hyperthyroidism. MiXCR, run by TCRdb on the multiplex PCR reads, gives a single entry per CDR3 protein. The sample has 150,000 to 200,000 distinct CDR3 sequences; 30% to 45% are singletons. Sequenced material: peripheral blood. These receptors all stem from a woman between 35 and 50 years old with Graves' ophthalmopathy. Both conserved end residues are part of each CDR3. The order of the fields is J gene, D gene, clone size, V gene, CDR3 DNA, CDR3 protein. D genes are given only for firm matches. The size of a clone is reported for some rows only, either as once, few or many, or as a class for expanded clones.

>TRBJ1-2|.|.|TRBV11-3
TGTGCCAGCAGTTTCCCAGATCACTATGGCTACACCTTC
CASSFPDHYGYTF
>TRBJ1-1|.|many|TRBV5-1
TGCGCCAGCAGCCAGAGGGACGTGAAAACTGAAGCTTTCTTT
CASSQRDVKTEAFF
>TRBJ2-7|.|.|TRBV12-3/TRBV12-4
TGTGCCAGCACCACATATGGGGGTGGGGGTAGCGACGAGCAGTACTTC
CASTTYGGGGSDEQYF
>TRBJ1-1|.|once|TRBV6-8
TGTGCCAGCAGTTACACCCAGGGGGCTTTCTTT
CASSYTQGAFF
>TRBJ2-7|.|.|TRBV29-1
TGCAGCCTCGGCTCAACTTGCCTAATATCCTACGAGCAGTACTTC
CSLGSTCLISYEQYF
>TRBJ1-2|TRBD1|many|TRBV6-5
TGTGCCAGCAACAGGGGTGTTCGCTATGGCTACACCTTC
CASNRGVRYGYTF
>TRBJ2-7|TRBD1|many|TRBV6-2/TRBV6-3
TGTGCCAGCAGTCCCCCGGGACAGGTTTACGAGCAGTACTTC
CASSPPGQVYEQYF
>TRBJ1-5|TRBD1|.|TRBV6-4
TGTGCCAGCAGTCGACGACAGGGTGGAAGTTTTGGCAATCAGCCCCAGCATTTT
CASSRRQGGSFGNQPQHF
>TRBJ1-1|.|.|TRBV29-1
TGCAGCGTTGAAACCAGTGAAGCTTTCTTT
CSVETSEAFF
>TRBJ1-1|.|many|TRBV5-5
TGTGCCAGCAGTCGAAGCCCCTCCGCGGGGGCTGAAGCTTTCTTT
CASSRSPSAGAEAFF
>TRBJ2-5|.|.|TRBV6-5
TGTGCCAGCAGTTACGTTGCAGGAGTCGAGACCCAGTACTTC
CASSYVAGVETQYF
>TRBJ2-7|.|.|TRBV2
TGTGCCAGTGGCACCTCAAGAACGGAGCAGTACTTC
CASGTSRTEQYF
>TRBJ2-7|.|.|TRBV6-2/TRBV6-3
TGTGCCAGCAGTTACTCGCCGGTAAACGGCGAGCAGTACTTC
CASSYSPVNGEQYF
>TRBJ2-7|TRBD1|many|TRBV5-1
TGCGCCAGCAGCTTGGGTCAGGGGGACTACGAGCAGTACTTC
CASSLGQGDYEQYF
>TRBJ2-5|TRBD2|.|TRBV7-2
TGTGCCAGCAGCCCGACTAGCGCTCAAGAGACCCAGTACTTC
CASSPTSAQETQYF
>TRBJ1-6|TRBD1|many|TRBV11-2
TGTGCCAGCAGCGATGGGACAGGGACTTATTCACCCCTCCACTTT
CASSDGTGTYSPLHF
>TRBJ1-2|.|many|TRBV6-2/TRBV6-3
TGTGCCAGCAGTTATGTGGCCCAGGGGCACGGCTACACCTTC
CASSYVAQGHGYTF
>TRBJ2-7|TRBD1|many|TRBV6-5
TGTGCCAGCCGTTGGACAGGGCCAACCTACGAGCAGTACTTC
CASRWTGPTYEQYF
>TRBJ1-2|.|.|TRBV12-3/TRBV12-4
TGTGCCAGCAGTCTCGGACAGCGCTATGGCTACACCTTC
CASSLGQRYGYTF
>TRBJ2-7|TRBD2|many|TRBV6-5
TGTGCCAGCACCTCCTCCGGGACTAGCGGGAGTGAGCAGTACTTC
CASTSSGTSGSEQYF
>TRBJ2-4|TRBD1|many|TRBV10-3
TGTGCCATCAGTGGAAATAGACAGGGGGACATTCAGTACTTC
CAISGNRQGDIQYF
>TRBJ2-7|TRBD2|.|TRBV12-3/TRBV12-4
TGTGCCAGCAGCCGTGGGGCTAGCGGGAGAGCCACCTACGAGCAGTACTTC
CASSRGASGRATYEQYF
>TRBJ2-4|TRBD2|.|TRBV6-5
TGTGCCAGCAGTTACTCAAGGGCCGGGGAGGGTTGGGGGAAAAACATTCAGTACTTC
CASSYSRAGEGWGKNIQYF
>TRBJ2-7|TRBD2|.|TRBV28
TGTGCCAGCAACCAACTAGCGGGAGGGCTCGAGCAGTACTTC
CASNQLAGGLEQYF